The 29 T cell receptor beta chains presented below share a single source sample, sequenced in a study of blood T cell repertoires in COVID-19 (dated by TCRdb to between 2020 and 2021). The library was made by the immunoSEQ multiplex PCR assay. This immuneACCESS table, as held by TCRdb, lists in-frame sequences with V and J called but not all clones. Of the missing ones, under half trace to an unresolved V gene in checked studies; the others have no known cause. Present in this sample are 35,000 to 40,000 clones, about 88% of which were seen just once. The ten biggest clones cover 10% to 15% of the sample. Material: peripheral blood. The origin of the receptors is a man aged 55 to 70 with active COVID-19.

This clone showed up just once. J is TRBJ2-7 and V is TRBV5-1; 7 nucleotides match TRBD1. CDR3 length: 13 residues. After removal of 5 bases from V and 1 base from J, the junction contained 3 bases not matched to a gene. Germline V gene sequence: CDR1 SGHRS, CDR2 YFSETQ. For the CDR3, the DNA is TGCGCCAGCAGTCTGACAGGGTCCTACGAGCAGTACTTC. Its protein product is CASSLTGSYEQYF.

The chain combines TRBV6-1 with TRBJ2-7; 14 bases match TRBD2. The germline V gene has CDR1 MNHNS and CDR2 SASEGT. After removal of 3 bases from V and 7 bases from J, the junction contained 5 bases not matched to a gene. CDR3 length equals 15 residues. Written as DNA, the CDR3 is TGTGCCAGCAGTGAGACTAGCGGGAGGGCGGGGGAGCAGTACTTC. Residues: CASSETSGRAGEQYF.

The chain couples TRBV5-1 to TRBJ1-5; D is unresolved. V was cut by 0 bases and J by 1 base, with 11 bases left in between. The CDR3 consists of 16 residues. Germline V gives CDR1 SGHRS, CDR2 YFSETQ. CDR3 coding DNA: TGCGCCAGCAGCTTGGGGGCTGGGCACAGCAATCAGCCCCAGCATTTT. It translates to CASSLGAGHSNQPQHF.

This clone has just one count. CDR3 DNA: TGTGCCAGCAGCCTAGGGGGGGGAACGGCCCAGTACTTC. Protein: CASSLGGGTAQYF. V usage is TRBV7-2 and J usage is TRBJ2-5, with D perhaps matching TRBD2 (7 bases). Germline CDR1 and CDR2: SGHTA and FQGNSA. The V end was cut by 5 bases, the J end by 9 bases, with 16 bases between. The CDR3 has 13 amino acids.

The chain links TRBV19 to TRBJ2-1, with 16 bases fitting TRBD2. Germline V gene data show CDR1 as LNHDA and CDR2 as SQIVND (reference sequence). V was pared by 1 base and J by 8 bases, with 11 bases of the junction left unmatched. CDR3 length: 19 amino acids. The CDR3 coding sequence is TGTGCCAGTAGTATAGTAGGCGTGGGACTAGCGGGAGGGCCCCATGAGCAGTTCTTC. Its protein product is CASSIVGVGLAGGPHEQFF.

The chain employs TRBV9 and TRBJ2-1, with 12 bases fitting TRBD2. V gave up 3 bases and J gave up 0 bases; unmatched junction bases: 4. The CDR3 is 17 amino acids. CDR1 SGDLS and CDR2 YYNGEE come from the germline V gene. This CDR3 is CASSGTSGKSSYNEQFF. CDR3 bases: TGTGCCAGCAGCGGGACTAGCGGGAAGAGCTCCTACAATGAGCAGTTCTTC.

The chain couples TRBV5-6 to TRBJ2-7; 8 bases map to TRBD2. The CDR3 consists of 13 residues. The trim removed 0 bases at V and 5 bases at J, leaving 1 base unmatched. CDR1 is SGHDT, CDR2 YYEEEE, per germline. CDR3 protein: CASSLDSGDEQYF. The CDR3 bases are TGTGCCAGCAGCTTGGATAGCGGGGACGAGCAGTACTTC.

This clone occurred a few times. The V call is TRBV18, the J call TRBJ2-7; 7 bases match TRBD1. With V trimmed by 3 bases and J by 2 bases, 13 bases remained unmatched. The germline CDR1 and CDR2 sequences are KGHSH and LQKENI. CDR3 length equals 17 residues. The DNA of the CDR3 is TGTGCCAGCTCACCCGCGTCCCGGACAGGTAGTGCCTACGAGCAGTACTTC. Amino acids: CASSPASRTGSAYEQYF.

V usage is TRBV5-1 and J usage is TRBJ2-1; possible D gene TRBD1, 6 bases. Germline V CDR1 and CDR2: SGHRS, YFSETQ. The CDR3 has 16 residues. V dropped 1 base and J dropped 4 bases, with 15 bases sitting between them. The CDR3, as DNA: TGCGCCAGCAGCTTGAACCGGGACACCCTATACAATGAGCAGTTCTTC. It translates to CASSLNRDTLYNEQFF.

V and J are TRBV18 and TRBJ1-4, with 9 bases fitting TRBD1. The V gene end was trimmed by 3 bases and the J gene end by 8 bases; junction bases not matched to a gene: 4. Germline V gene sequence: CDR1 KGHSH, CDR2 LQKENI. This CDR3 comprises 14 residues. DNA for the CDR3: TGTGCCAGCTCACCGGACAGGGGTGGCGAAAAACTGTTTTTT. This translates into CASSPDRGGEKLFF.

Sample share makes this clone medium-sized. The chain carries TRBV6-4 and TRBJ2-1; 7 bases align to TRBD1. CDR3 length: 16 residues. V dropped 4 bases and J dropped 7; count of bases not matched to a gene: 13. Germline-derived CDR1 and CDR2 are MRHNA and SNTAGT. Written as DNA, the CDR3 is TGTGCCAGCAGTGTTGGACAGGATTATGCTTGGAATGAGCAGTTCTTC. This codes for CASSVGQDYAWNEQFF.

The chain links TRBV13 to TRBJ2-1; tentatively, D is TRBD2 (6 bases). With 3 bases removed from V and 4 bases from J, the gap between germline ends came to 13 bases. CDR3 length: 15 amino acids. CDR1 and CDR2 from the germline V gene are PRHDT and FYEKMQ (reference sequence). The CDR3 protein is CASSFGGGKYNEQFF. The CDR3 nucleotides read TGTGCCAGCAGCTTCGGAGGAGGGAAGTACAATGAGCAGTTCTTC.

The chain joins TRBV2 to TRBJ1-4, with TRBD1 matching 7 bases. This CDR3 has 12 residues. Losses at the gene ends were 10 bases for V and 9 bases for J; bases not matched to a gene: 8. The germline V gene has CDR1 SNHLY and CDR2 FYNNEI. As DNA, the CDR3 is TGTGCCACCGGACAGAGGGGGCAAAAACTGTTTTTT. Translated, it gives CATGQRGQKLFF.

J is TRBJ1-3 and V is TRBV5-1, with a possible D match to TRBD1 (5 bases). V lost 0 bases to trimming and J lost 4 bases, with 11 bases between them. In germline, CDR1 is SGHRS, CDR2 YFSETQ. The CDR3 sequence is 15 residues long. In DNA, the CDR3 is TGCGCCAGCAGCTTGGGGACACCGTCAGGAAACACCATATATTTT. This gives the protein CASSLGTPSGNTIYF.

The chain combines TRBV19 with TRBJ2-7, with 11 bases that match TRBD2. CDR1 LNHDA and CDR2 SQIVND come from the germline V gene (reference sequence). V lost 5 bases, J lost 4 bases, and 10 bases stayed unmatched. The CDR3 has 16 amino acids. In DNA, the CDR3 is TGTGCCAGTAGTTTATCCGGGACTAGCGGAACTTACGAGCAGTACTTC. It codes for CASSLSGTSGTYEQYF.

The gene calls are TRBV6-1 and TRBJ1-2, with D possibly being TRBD1 (6 bases). The CDR3 contains 13 residues. V lost 2 bases, J lost 6 bases, and 10 bases lay in between. Germline-derived CDR1 and CDR2 are MNHNS and SASEGT. The chain's CDR3 is CASSEWPGDGYTF. The CDR3, as DNA: TGTGCCAGCAGTGAATGGCCAGGGGATGGCTACACCTTC.

The chain recombines TRBV5-4 with TRBJ1-4; a possible D gene is TRBD1 (5 bases). CDR1 SGHNT and CDR2 YYREEE come from the germline V gene (reference sequence). The CDR3 runs to 14 residues. V was shortened by 0 bases and J by 8 bases, with 11 bases between the two germline ends. The CDR3, as DNA: TGTGCCAGCAGCTTGGGGGGCATAGAGGAAAAACTGTTTTTT. It is translated as CASSLGGIEEKLFF.

The chain employs TRBV6-5 and TRBJ1-2, with a possible D match to TRBD1 (5 bases). V was pared by 2 bases and J by 4 bases, with 8 bases between. The length of the CDR3 is 13 residues. The germline CDR1 and CDR2 sequences are MNHEY and SVGAGI. CDR3 DNA sequence: TGTGCCAGCAGTTACGGGGGGTTCTATGGCTACACCTTC. Translating it yields CASSYGGFYGYTF.

V gene TRBV2 combines with J gene TRBJ2-5, with 8 bases fitting TRBD2. The germline V gene encodes CDR1 SNHLY and CDR2 FYNNEI. This CDR3 region has 13 residues. V lost 2 bases to trimming and J lost 5 bases; unmatched junction nucleotides: 1. This CDR3 reads CASSETGGETQYF. The CDR3 bases are TGTGCCAGCAGTGAAACGGGAGGGGAGACCCAGTACTTC.

The rearrangement uses TRBV6-4 and TRBJ1-4, with D possibly matching TRBD1 (6 bases). The CDR3 is 15 amino acids. V lost 3 bases, J lost 5 bases, and 13 bases lay in between. The germline CDR1 and CDR2 sequences are MRHNA and SNTAGT. In DNA form, the CDR3 reads TGTGCCAGCAGTGAAGCGGACAGAAAGAATGAAAAACTGTTTTTT. Protein sequence: CASSEADRKNEKLFF.

V and J are TRBV9 and TRBJ2-2; the match to TRBD2 covers 7 bases. The CDR3 is 16 amino acids. Trimming at V came to 0 bases and at J to 4 bases, leaving 6 bases not matched to a gene. Germline CDR1 is SGDLS and CDR2 is YYNGEE. The CDR3 loop reads CASSVGMGGITGELFF. The CDR3 DNA reads TGTGCCAGCAGCGTAGGTATGGGAGGGATCACCGGGGAGCTGTTTTTT.

The chain carries TRBV6-5 and TRBJ2-1; 7 bases match TRBD1. In germline, CDR1 is MNHEY, CDR2 SVGAGI. J was trimmed by 4 bases and V by 6 bases; bases with no gene match: 3. This CDR3 region has 13 residues. The CDR3 region is CASRETGYNEQFF. DNA for the CDR3: TGTGCCAGCAGGGAGACAGGGTACAATGAGCAGTTCTTC.

The rearrangement joins TRBV7-9 to TRBJ1-2, with D possibly being TRBD1 (5 bases). CDR1 is SEHNR, CDR2 FQNEAQ, per germline (reference sequence). The length of the CDR3 is 16 residues. V lost 2 bases and J 3 bases, leaving 16 bases between the germline ends. The CDR3 loop is CASSLSDSHNHYGYTF. CDR3 sequence (DNA): TGTGCCAGCAGCTTAAGCGACAGCCATAACCACTATGGCTACACCTTC.

This chain links TRBV9 with TRBJ2-3, with 12 bases identical to TRBD2. Germline CDR1 and CDR2: SGDLS and YYNGEE. Unmatched junction bases numbered 4, after V lost 3 bases and J lost 2 bases. CDR3 length: 16 residues. The CDR3 loop is CASSGGLAGFTDTQYF. In DNA, the CDR3 is TGTGCCAGCAGCGGCGGACTAGCGGGGTTCACAGATACGCAGTATTTT.

The chain recombines TRBV12-5 with TRBJ1-6; 9 bases fit TRBD1. Germline CDR1 LGHNT, CDR2 FRNRAP. V shed 4 bases, J shed 9 bases, and the junction held 10 bases outside the gene matches. There are 16 residues in the CDR3. CDR3: CASGSEDRGTSSPLHF. The CDR3, as DNA: TGTGCTAGTGGTTCCGAAGACAGGGGGACCTCTTCACCCCTCCACTTT.

The chain joins TRBV18 to TRBJ1-3; TRBD1 is a possible D gene (6 bases). The CDR3 loop spans 14 amino acids. Trimming shortened V by 2 bases and J by 3 bases, and 8 bases separated the two germline ends. Germline-derived CDR1 and CDR2 are KGHSH and LQKENI. CDR3 in amino acids: CASSPEGVGNTIYF. The CDR3 DNA is TGTGCCAGCTCACCAGAGGGGGTTGGAAACACCATATATTTT.

V is TRBV19 and J is TRBJ1-2; the match to TRBD1 covers 7 bases. The CDR3 totals 13 residues. Germline CDR1 reads LNHDA; CDR2 reads SQIVND (reference sequence). With 6 bases clipped from V and 7 bases from J, the junction kept 8 bases outside the gene matches. As DNA, the CDR3 is TGTGCCAGTAGACCGACAGGGTTAGGTGGCTACACCTTC. Its translation is CASRPTGLGGYTF.

The V and J genes are TRBV6-5 and TRBJ1-2; D may be TRBD1 (6 bases). Trimming took off 0 bases at V and 5 bases at J, with 10 bases between the two ends. CDR1 and CDR2 (germline): MNHEY, SVGAGI. The CDR3 covers 14 residues. The CDR3 is CASSYSRQGYGYTF. The DNA of the CDR3 is TGTGCCAGCAGTTACTCGAGGCAGGGGTATGGCTACACCTTC.

This clone was seen just once. The genes are TRBV28 and TRBJ2-7, with 7 bases identical to TRBD2. With 6 bases clipped from V and 2 bases from J, the junction kept 7 bases outside the gene matches. Germline assignment: CDR1 MDHEN and CDR2 SYDVKM. CDR3 size: 14 residues. CDR3 in amino acids: CASRPGLPPYEQYF. DNA of the CDR3: TGTGCCAGCAGGCCGGGACTACCTCCCTACGAGCAGTACTTC.